These 20 T cell receptor beta chains share one sample of origin, sequenced in a study of blood T cell repertoires in COVID-19. TCRdb's table, derived via immunoSEQ multiplex PCR, lists solely in-frame clones and lacks some. The sample holds 250,000 to 300,000 clones, 85% to 90% seen once. Sequenced input: peripheral blood. The receptors derive from a woman between 55 and 75 years old with COVID-19, enrolled during active disease.

The chain recombines TRBV5-1 with TRBJ2-1; TRBD2 is a possible D gene (5 bases). V was pared by 4 bases and J by 4 bases, with 12 bases between. CDR1 is SGHRS, CDR2 YFSETQ, per germline. This CDR3 has 14 amino acids. CDR3 residues: CASSLALDYNEQFF. CDR3 nucleotide sequence: TGCGCCAGCAGCCTAGCCTTGGATTACAATGAGCAGTTCTTC.

This chain connects TRBV30 to TRBJ2-7; D perhaps matches TRBD1 (6 bases). The CDR3 sequence is 13 residues long. V was cut by 4 bases and J by 4 bases, with 14 bases left in between. The germline V gene encodes CDR1 GTSNPN and CDR2 SVGIG (reference sequence). The CDR3 sequence is CAWNPGQTYEQYF. The CDR3 DNA reads as TGTGCCTGGAACCCCGGACAGACTTACGAGCAGTACTTC.

The chain recombines TRBV5-6 with TRBJ2-5, with D possibly being TRBD1 (6 bases). CDR3 length: 14 residues. With 1 base removed from V and 4 bases from J, the gap between germline ends came to 11 bases. CDR1 and CDR2 (germline): SGHDT, YYEEEE. Here the CDR3 reads CASSLFGGGETQYF. The CDR3 nucleotides are TGTGCCAGCAGCTTGTTTGGGGGCGGAGAGACCCAGTACTTC.

The count of this clone is one. This rearrangement joins TRBV7-2 to TRBJ1-3, with 9 bases lining up with TRBD1. The CDR3 is 15 residues long. V trimming: 4 bases; J trimming: 4 bases; junction bases outside the gene matches: 5. CDR1 SGHTA and CDR2 FQGNSA come from the germline V gene. CDR3 sequence reads: CASSSTGGVGNTIYF. The CDR3 DNA sequence: TGTGCCAGCAGCTCGACAGGGGGTGTAGGAAACACCATATATTTT.

This clone was seen a single time. This chain links TRBV19 with TRBJ2-7, with 8 bases matching TRBD2. J was trimmed by 5 bases and V by 5 bases; bases with no gene match: 5. The CDR3 has 13 amino acids. The germline gives CDR1 LNHDA, CDR2 SQIVND (reference sequence). The CDR3 DNA follows: TGTGCCAGTAGTCCAATGACTAGCGACGAGCAGTACTTC. Translated: CASSPMTSDEQYF. Full variable domain (missing parts from reference TRBV19 and TRBJ2-7): DGGITQSPKYLFRKEGQNVTLSCEQNLNHDAMYWYRQDPGQGLRLIYYSQIVNDFQKGDIAEGYSVSREKKESFPLTVTSAQKNPTAFYLCASSPMTSDEQYFGPGTRLTVT.

The chain has TRBV10-3 and TRBJ2-7; TRBD1 aligns across 10 bases. The CDR3 totals 16 residues. V shed 2 bases, J shed 3 bases, and the junction held 7 bases outside the gene matches. Per the germline V gene, CDR1 is ENHRY and CDR2 is SYGVKD. The CDR3 loop is CAISETGTGDGYEQYF. The CDR3 nucleotides are TGTGCCATCAGTGAGACCGGGACAGGGGACGGCTACGAGCAGTACTTC.

V is TRBV4-1 and J is TRBJ2-2; D is possibly TRBD2 (6 bases). Trimming pared 1 base from V and 4 bases from J, leaving 16 bases between. Germline V CDR1 and CDR2: MGHRA, YSYEKL. This CDR3 has 17 residues. CDR3: CASSQGNLARGTGELFF. The CDR3 DNA reads as TGCGCCAGCAGCCAAGGTAACCTAGCGAGGGGCACCGGGGAGCTGTTTTTT.

The CDR3 bases are TGTGCCTGGAGTGTAGGGGCAGGGGGCCTGGACACTGAAGCTTTCTTT. It translates to CAWSVGAGGLDTEAFF. The chain employs TRBV30 and TRBJ1-1; the match to TRBD1 covers 8 bases. The length of the CDR3 is 16 residues. The ends lost 0 bases at V and 3 bases at J; junction bases unmatched: 9. Germline-derived CDR1 and CDR2 are GTSNPN and SVGIG (reference sequence).

The chain has TRBV4-1 and TRBJ2-2, with 7 bases matching TRBD1. Germline V gene lookup returns CDR1 MGHRA and CDR2 YSYEKL. V lost 3 bases to trimming and J lost 8 bases; unmatched junction nucleotides: 6. The CDR3 consists of 14 residues. The CDR3 is CASSHSGGLGELFF. The CDR3 DNA reads as TGCGCCAGCAGCCATTCAGGGGGTCTGGGGGAGCTGTTTTTT.

The chain employs TRBV28 and TRBJ1-3; no clear D. V lost 10 bases to trimming and J lost 10 bases, with 20 bases between them. Germline CDR1 MDHEN, CDR2 SYDVKM. CDR3 size: 13 residues. The CDR3 loop reads CATNPRGGDTIYF. The CDR3 DNA sequence: TGTGCCACCAACCCTCGGGGTGGGGATACCATATATTTT.

The chain recombines TRBV28 with TRBJ2-7, with D possibly matching TRBD2 (6 bases). V was trimmed by 11 bases and J by 6 bases, leaving 20 bases between them. Germline V gives CDR1 MDHEN, CDR2 SYDVKM. This CDR3 contains 13 residues. The CDR3 DNA is TGTGCCGGAACGTGGAGGGCTGGAGGCGAGCAGTACTTC. Amino acid sequence: CAGTWRAGGEQYF.

The chain carries TRBV7-2 and TRBJ1-3; D remains unclear. V lost 4 bases and J 5 bases, leaving 9 bases between the germline ends. CDR1 SGHTA and CDR2 FQGNSA come from the germline V gene. The CDR3 is made up of 13 amino acids. This CDR3 reads CASSYGGRNTIYF. As DNA, the CDR3 is TGTGCCAGCAGCTATGGAGGGCGAAACACCATATATTTT.

This chain uses TRBV11-1 with TRBJ2-7; 8 bases match TRBD2. Germline values: CDR1 SGHAT, CDR2 FQDESV (reference sequence). Trimming took 6 bases from V and 6 from J; bases not matched to a gene: 4. The CDR3 totals 12 residues. CDR3 region: CASSLAGGEQYF. The DNA of the CDR3 is TGTGCCAGCAGTCTTGCGGGGGGCGAGCAGTACTTC.

The rearrangement uses TRBV11-2 and TRBJ1-1, with 12 nucleotides matching TRBD1. V lost 5 bases to trimming and J lost 7 bases; unmatched junction nucleotides: 11. The CDR3 totals 16 residues. CDR1 and CDR2 from the germline V gene are SGHAT and FQNNGV. In nucleotides, the CDR3 is TGTGCCAGCAGCCGCTCCGGGACAGGGGGCTTTATTGAAGCTTTCTTT. It is translated as CASSRSGTGGFIEAFF.

The V call is TRBV6-6, the J call TRBJ2-7, with TRBD2 matching 7 bases. The CDR3 length is 16 residues. J was trimmed by 0 bases and V by 5 bases; bases with no gene match: 10. Germline V lookup: CDR1 MNHNY, CDR2 SVGAGI (reference sequence). This CDR3 is CASSQPLAARSYEQYF. CDR3 in DNA: TGTGCCAGCAGTCAACCTCTAGCGGCTCGCTCCTACGAGCAGTACTTC.

The chain uses TRBV18 and TRBJ2-1; D unclear. The CDR3 contains 13 residues. Per the germline V gene, CDR1 is KGHSH and CDR2 is LQKENI. V shed 3 bases and J shed 9 bases, with 12 bases lying between them. The chain's CDR3 is CASSPHTIGEQFF. DNA for the CDR3: TGTGCCAGCTCACCCCACACAATTGGTGAGCAGTTCTTC. Full variable domain (outside the CDR3, taken from reference TRBV18 and TRBJ2-1): NAGVMQNPRHLVRRRGQEARLRCSPMKGHSHVYWYRQLPEEGLKFMVYLQKENIIDESGMPKERFSAEFPKEGPSILRIQQVVRGDSAAYFCASSPHTIGEQFFGPGTRLTVL.

The chain recombines TRBV27 with TRBJ1-4; D possibly corresponds to TRBD1 (5 bases). The CDR3 covers 14 residues. In germline, CDR1 is MNHEY, CDR2 SMNVEV (reference sequence). Trimming stripped 0 bases from V and 7 bases from J, with 9 bases between. CDR3 in DNA: TGTGCCAGCAGTTTATCGGGGGGGATTGAAAAACTGTTTTTT. This encodes CASSLSGGIEKLFF. The whole variable domain, filled in from reference TRBV27 and TRBJ1-4, reads EAQVTQNPRYLITVTGKKLTVTCSQNMNHEYMSWYRQDPGLGLRQIYYSMNVEVTDKGDVPEGYKVSRKEKRNFPLILESPSPNQTSLYFCASSLSGGIEKLFFGSGTQLSVL.

The rearrangement uses TRBV7-8 and TRBJ2-6, with TRBD2 identical over 9 bases. This CDR3 spans 17 amino acids. Germline CDR1 reads SGHVS; CDR2 reads FQNEAQ. Trimming removed 1 base from V and 2 bases from J; junction bases left unmatched: 3. The CDR3 DNA reads as TGTGCCAGCAGCTTAGAACGCGGGAGGGCTGGGGCCAACGTCCTGACTTTC. Translation: CASSLERGRAGANVLTF. The full variable domain, rest sourced from reference TRBV7-8 and TRBJ2-6, is GAGVSQSPRYKVAKRGQDVALRCDPISGHVSLFWYQQALGQGPEFLTYFQNEAQLDKSGLPSDRFFAERPEGSVSTLKIQRTQQEDSAVYLCASSLERGRAGANVLTFGAGSRLTVL.

The V gene is TRBV7-8, the J gene TRBJ2-3; no clear D. This CDR3 spans 11 amino acids. Trimming stripped 4 bases from V and 3 bases from J, with 2 bases between. Looked up from germline, CDR1 is SGHVS and CDR2 is FQNEAQ. The CDR3 DNA follows: TGTGCCAGCAGCTCGACAGATACGCAGTATTTT. Its translation: CASSSTDTQYF.

The V call is TRBV3-1 (or the pseudogene TRBV3-2), the J call TRBJ1-5; maybe TRBD1 (5 bases). The length of the CDR3 is 14 residues. Trimming removed 4 bases from V and 7 bases from J, with 14 bases in between. Germline assignment: CDR1 LGHDT and CDR2 YNNKEL (reference sequence). CDR3 sequence reads: CASSLGGAYQPQHF. CDR3 bases: TGTGCCAGCAGCCTGGGTGGGGCTTACCAGCCCCAGCATTTT.